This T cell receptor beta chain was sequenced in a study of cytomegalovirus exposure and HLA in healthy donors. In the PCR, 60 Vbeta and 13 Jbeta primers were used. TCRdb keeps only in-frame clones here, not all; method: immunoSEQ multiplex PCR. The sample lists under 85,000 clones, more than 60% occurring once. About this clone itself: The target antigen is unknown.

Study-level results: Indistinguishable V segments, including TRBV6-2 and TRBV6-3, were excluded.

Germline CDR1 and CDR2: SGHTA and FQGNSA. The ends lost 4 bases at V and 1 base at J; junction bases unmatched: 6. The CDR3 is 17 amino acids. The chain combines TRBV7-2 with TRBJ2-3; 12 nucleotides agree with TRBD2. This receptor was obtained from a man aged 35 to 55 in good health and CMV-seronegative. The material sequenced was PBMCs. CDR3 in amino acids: CASSSRTSGDRTDTQYF. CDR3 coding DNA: TGTGCCAGCAGCTCTCGGACTAGCGGGGACCGCACAGATACGCAGTATTTT. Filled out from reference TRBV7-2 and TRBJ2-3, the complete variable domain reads GAGVSQSPSNKVTEKGKDVELRCDPISGHTALYWYRQSLGQGLEFLIYFQGNSAPDKSGLPSDRFSAERTGGSVSTLTIQRTQQEDSAVYLCASSSRTSGDRTDTQYFGPGTRLTVL.